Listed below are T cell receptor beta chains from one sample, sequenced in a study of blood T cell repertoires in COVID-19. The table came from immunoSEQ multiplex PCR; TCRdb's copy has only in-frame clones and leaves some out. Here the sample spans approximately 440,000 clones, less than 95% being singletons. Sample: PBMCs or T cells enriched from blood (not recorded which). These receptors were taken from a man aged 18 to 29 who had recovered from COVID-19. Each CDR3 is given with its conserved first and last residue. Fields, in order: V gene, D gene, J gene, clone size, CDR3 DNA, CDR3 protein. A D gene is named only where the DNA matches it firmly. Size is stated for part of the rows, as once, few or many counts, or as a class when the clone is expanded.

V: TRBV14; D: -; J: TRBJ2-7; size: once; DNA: TGTGCCAGCAGCCAAGATCCCCAAGCTGGTGCCTACGAGCAGTACTTC; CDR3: CASSQDPQAGAYEQYF
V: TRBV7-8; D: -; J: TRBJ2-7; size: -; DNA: TGTGCCAGCAGCTTAGAGCCCAGGTTCGAGCAGTACTTC; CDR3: CASSLEPRFEQYF
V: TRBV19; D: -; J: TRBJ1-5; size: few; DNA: TGTGCCAGTAGTCCTCCCGAAGGGGGAACTCAGCCCCAGCATTTT; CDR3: CASSPPEGGTQPQHF
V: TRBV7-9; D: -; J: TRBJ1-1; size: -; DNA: TGTGCCAGCAGTCATCCCAGAGGGGGCACTGAAGCTTTCTTT; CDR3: CASSHPRGGTEAFF
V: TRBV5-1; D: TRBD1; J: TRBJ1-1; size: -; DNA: TGCGCCAGCAGGCCGCAGGGGGATGGCACTGAAGCTTTCTTT; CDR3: CASRPQGDGTEAFF
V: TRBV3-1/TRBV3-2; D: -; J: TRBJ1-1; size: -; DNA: TGTGCCAGCAGCCAAGGGCAGGGGCTGTCTGAAGCTTTCTTT; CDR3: CASSQGQGLSEAFF
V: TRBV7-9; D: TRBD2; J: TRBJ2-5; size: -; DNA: TGTGCCAGCAGCCAAGGGGGACTAGCGACCCAAGAGACCCAGTACTTC; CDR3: CASSQGGLATQETQYF
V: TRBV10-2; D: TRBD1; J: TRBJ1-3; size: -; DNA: TGCGCCAGCAGTCCCGACAGGGGGCCTGGAAACACCATATATTTT; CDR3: CASSPDRGPGNTIYF
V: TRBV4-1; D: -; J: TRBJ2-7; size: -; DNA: TGCGCCAGCAGCCAAGATTTAGGGCTAGCGAGGAACGAGCAGTACTTC; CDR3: CASSQDLGLARNEQYF
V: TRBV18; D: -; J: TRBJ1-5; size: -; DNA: TGTGCCAGCTCACCTACCGGGCAAGGGGGCAATCAGCCCCAGCATTTT; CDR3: CASSPTGQGGNQPQHF
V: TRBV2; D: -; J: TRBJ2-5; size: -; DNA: TGTGCCAGCAGTGATAGGGGTGCGATACAAGAGACCCAGTACTTC; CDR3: CASSDRGAIQETQYF
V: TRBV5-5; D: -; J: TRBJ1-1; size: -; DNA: TGTGCCAGCAGCCCCTGGCAGGCCGAAGCTTTCTTT; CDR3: CASSPWQAEAFF
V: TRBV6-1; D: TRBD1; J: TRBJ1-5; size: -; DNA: TGTGCCAGCAGTGAACTCGCAGGGGGGAATCAGCCCCAGCATTTT; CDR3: CASSELAGGNQPQHF
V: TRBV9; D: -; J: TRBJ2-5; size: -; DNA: TGTGCCAGCAGCTTAAACCCCGGGGGTGTAGGTCAAGAGACCCAGTACTTC; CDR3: CASSLNPGGVGQETQYF
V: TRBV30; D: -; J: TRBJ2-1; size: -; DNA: TGTGCCTGGAATGTCGGGAGCAACAATGAGCAGTTCTTC; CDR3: CAWNVGSNNEQFF
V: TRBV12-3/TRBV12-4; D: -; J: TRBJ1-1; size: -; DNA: TGTGCCAGCAGTTCGGACACCACTGAAGCTTTCTTT; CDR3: CASSSDTTEAFF
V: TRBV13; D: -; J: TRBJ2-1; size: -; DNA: TGTGCCAGCAGCTTAGGTGGCTGGGTCGGGAATGAGCAGTTCTTC; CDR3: CASSLGGWVGNEQFF
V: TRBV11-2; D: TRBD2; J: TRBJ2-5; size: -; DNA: TGTGCCAGCAGCACACAGCGGGGGCGCCAAGAGACCCAGTACTTC; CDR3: CASSTQRGRQETQYF
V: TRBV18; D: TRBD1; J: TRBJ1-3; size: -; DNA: TGTGCCAGCTCGCGCACAGGGGGCCTTGGAAACACCATATATTTT; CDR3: CASSRTGGLGNTIYF
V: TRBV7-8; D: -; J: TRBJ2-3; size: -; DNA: TGTGCCGCTTCGTCACACACAGATACGCAGTATTTT; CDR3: CAASSHTDTQYF
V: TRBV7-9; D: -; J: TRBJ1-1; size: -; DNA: TGTGCCAGCAGAGATACAGGTCAGCTGGGGTTAGCTGAAGCTTTCTTT; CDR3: CASRDTGQLGLAEAFF
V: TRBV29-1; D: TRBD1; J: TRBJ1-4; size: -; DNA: TGCAGCGTTGAAGATCTTAGGGGACAGGGGACTGAAAAACTGTTTTTT; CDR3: CSVEDLRGQGTEKLFF
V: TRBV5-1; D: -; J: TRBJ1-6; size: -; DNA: TGCGCCAGCAGCCCGGGACAACCCGGTAATTCACCCCTCCACTTT; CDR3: CASSPGQPGNSPLHF
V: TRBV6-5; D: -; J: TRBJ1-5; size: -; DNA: TGTGCCAGCAGTTACTCGAGTAGCAATCAGCCCCAGCATTTT; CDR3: CASSYSSSNQPQHF
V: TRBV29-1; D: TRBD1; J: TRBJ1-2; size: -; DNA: TGCAGCGTTCCGGGACAGGGGGGTGGCTACACCTTC; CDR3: CSVPGQGGGYTF
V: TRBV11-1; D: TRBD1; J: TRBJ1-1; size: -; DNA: TGTGCCAGCAGCTTATCATGGCGGGGGGACAGGGATGAAGCTTTCTTT; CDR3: CASSLSWRGDRDEAFF
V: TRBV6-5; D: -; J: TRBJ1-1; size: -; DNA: TGTGCCAGCAGTTACAATACAGGGTTCACTGAAGCTTTCTTT; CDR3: CASSYNTGFTEAFF
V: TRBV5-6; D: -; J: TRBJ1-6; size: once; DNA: TGTGCCAGCAGCTTACAGCCCGGCGATTCACCCCTCCACTTT; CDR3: CASSLQPGDSPLHF
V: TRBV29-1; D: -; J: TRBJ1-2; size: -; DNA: TGCAGCGTTGGCCCACAGGGAATCTATGGCTACACCTTC; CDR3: CSVGPQGIYGYTF
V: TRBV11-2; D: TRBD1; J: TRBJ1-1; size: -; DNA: TGTGCCAGCAGCCTATCGGACAGGGGGAACACTGAAGCTTTCTTT; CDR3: CASSLSDRGNTEAFF
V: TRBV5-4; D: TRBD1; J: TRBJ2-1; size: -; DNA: TGTGCCAGCAGCCCGGACAGGGACAATGAGCAGTTCTTC; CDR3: CASSPDRDNEQFF
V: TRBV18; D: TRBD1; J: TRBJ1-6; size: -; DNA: TGTGCCAGCTCACCTCTTAGAGACAGGGGTGGAAGTTCACCCCTCCACTTT; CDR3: CASSPLRDRGGSSPLHF
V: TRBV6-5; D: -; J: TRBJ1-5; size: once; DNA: TGTGCCAGCAGTTACTCGATGGTAGATAGCAATCAGCCCCAGCATTTT; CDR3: CASSYSMVDSNQPQHF
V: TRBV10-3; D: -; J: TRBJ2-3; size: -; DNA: TGTGCCATCAGTGTCCTGGGGGGTGCAGATACGCAGTATTTT; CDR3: CAISVLGGADTQYF
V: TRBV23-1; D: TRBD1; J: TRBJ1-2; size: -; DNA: TGCGCCAGCAGTCACCCCCCCGACAGGGGGAATGGCTACACCTTC; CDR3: CASSHPPDRGNGYTF
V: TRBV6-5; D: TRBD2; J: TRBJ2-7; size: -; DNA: TGTGCCAGCAGTTCGGAGCGGGGGGGAACCTACGAGCAGTACTTC; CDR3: CASSSERGGTYEQYF